This entry concerns a single T cell receptor beta chain. At least ten counts were recorded for this clonotype. What antigen it recognizes has not been identified. Per-nucleotide qualities are absent, and no much larger clonotype sits a single base away. The data belong to a study of T cells in Graves' hyperthyroidism and ophthalmopathy (dated by TCRdb to 2018 to 2020). For context, the study as a whole: Peripheral blood was sampled at the time of initial diagnosis, prior to any treatment. To identify TCR V-J signatures that set the groups apart, the researchers used a discovery cohort of 100 patients, made up of some 41 with Graves' ophthalmopathy and about 55 with stable Graves' hyperthyroidism. Prospective prediction of ophthalmopathy was tested in an independent validation cohort consisting of 18 hyperthyroidism patients and some 15 patients who later progressed to ophthalmopathy. The 100 discovery patients were randomly split 7:3 into training and test sets. Thyroid tissue and blood T-cell repertoires from more than 5 Graves' hyperthyroidism patients were also compared in the study. After sampling, hyperthyroidism patients received methimazole starting at 30 mg daily, and ophthalmopathy patients received high-dose intravenous methylprednisolone. The paper reports TCR Vbeta CDR3 sequencing of more than 120 peripheral blood samples: approximately 41 ophthalmopathy, 70 to 85 hyperthyroidism and around 17 progressor patients.

Trimming takes 1 base off V and 7 bases off J; junction bases not matched to a gene: 10. Reading the germline V gene gives CDR1 SGHTA and CDR2 FQGTGA. From its cysteine to its phenylalanine, the CDR3 spans 16 amino acids. The only DNA kept is the CDR3, 48 bases in frame from the first base. Summary of the overall study and its limitations: Most expanded thyroid clonotypes (frequency above 0.001) were also found in blood, which suggests that blood repertoires may mirror thyroid immune responses. In validation, the model predicted progression to ophthalmopathy with roughly 66% sensitivity and less than 80% specificity, a median of around 6.6 months before onset. No statistical method was used to set the sample size in advance, and investigators knew the group allocation. A 13 V-J signature model separated ophthalmopathy from stable hyperthyroidism, with approximately 87% sensitivity and around 84% specificity in cross-validation and 80%/75% in testing.

The hyperthyroidism patients were between 18 and 65 years old and newly diagnosed, with a disease duration of less than 2 months. Any patient with an uncontrolled infection, another autoimmune disease, pregnancy or lactation was excluded. Diagnoses were established on the basis of clinical symptoms, serum thyroxine and TRAb, thyroid ultrasound, and orbital computed tomography. For progressor patients, blood was drawn at the first diagnosis of hyperthyroidism, before any ophthalmopathy symptoms had appeared. Ficoll-Paque density gradient centrifugation was used to isolate PBMCs from 10 ml of fresh peripheral blood. Progressor patients were defined as those initially diagnosed with Graves' hyperthyroidism in whom ophthalmopathy developed during follow-up. Total RNA was extracted using Trizol reagent, and RNA quality was assessed on an Agilent 2100 Bioanalyzer. Amplification of TCR beta CDR3 regions was carried out from RNA transcripts. A first-round RT-PCR of the TCR CDR3 used the HTBI primer set with the Qiagen OneStep RT-PCR kit. Libraries were constructed in a second round of multiplex PCR, after which size selection and purification were performed. The libraries were sequenced on an Illumina HiSeq2000 using paired-end 100 bp reads. The published analysis was carried out like this. SOAPnuke was used to process the raw data, with reads discarded if the reads contained adapters or uncalled bases, had a mean Phred below 15, or lacked an exact constant-primer or identifier match. COPE v1.2.5 was used to merge high-quality paired reads, and clonotypes were defined as unique nucleotide sequences. MiTCR v1.1 was used to align clonotypes to the IMGT TRBV, TRBD and TRBJ reference segments. The analysis was restricted to V-J combinations with a frequency above 0.0001, which together covered 99% to 99.2% of the repertoires. The TCS score was defined as F50 (clonal expansion) divided by E x V (chaos), with BLOSUM62-based TCRdist calculated between CDR3 peptides within each V-J. Welch's t-statistics and random forest reduced roughly 500 V-J features to 13, which were used in a naive Bayes classifier (R e1071). TCRdb trimmed public reads at Q25 via fastp, called clones via MiXCR and kept in-frame beta chains. Records with the same CDR3 protein are collapsed into one entry carrying the most frequent genes and DNA. The V and J calls here are based on TCRdb, not the publication. For this sample there are around 250,000 distinct CDR3 sequences; less than 15% appear just once. Roughly 13% of the sample belongs to the ten largest clones.

The chain employs TRBV7-3 and TRBJ2-7, and TRBD2 aligns with 10 junction nucleotides. The sequence derives from a woman between 35 and 50 years old with Graves' hyperthyroidism that later progressed to Graves' ophthalmopathy. Sequenced input: blood. The bases are TGTGCCAGCAGCTTAAGCGGAGCGGGAGGGTCGGGTGAGCAGTACTTC. This translates into CASSLSGAGGSGEQYF.